This entry describes one T cell receptor (beta chain). Its matching antigen is unknown. Primed by a sample-barcoded 5' primer and a J-beta primer mix, a second PCR proceeded for about 6 to 12 cycles. One entry per CDR3 protein results from TCRdb running MiXCR on the 5' RACE reads. Of 2 million or so distinct CDR3 sequences detected, 40% to 55% appear once; the ten largest clones hold 2.1%. The germline gives CDR1 SGHRS, CDR2 YFSETQ. The CDR3 has 16 residues. The V end lost 2 bases, the J end lost 3 bases, and 16 bases lay between the germline ends. This sample was taken from a study of blood T cells in healthy people across ages. General observations from the study: Because sorting was not performed, PBMCs prevented conclusive naive versus antigen-experienced comparison.

The sequence derives from a woman aged 40 to 50 in good health. This chain links TRBV5-1 with TRBJ2-3, with D perhaps TRBD1 or TRBD2 (5 bases each). The source material was blood. The CDR3 bases are TGCGCCAGCAGCTTAGTCGGGGCCGGTAAAACAGATACGCAGTATTTT. Amino acid sequence: CASSLVGAGKTDTQYF.